The 14 T cell receptor beta chains reported below all come from one sample, sequenced in a study of graft-versus-host responses after intestinal transplantation (TCRdb year 2021). Antigen specificity for these receptors is unknown. The time point label on this specimen signifies: cells obtained before transplantation from donor or recipient. The receptor library was made with the immunoSEQ multiplex PCR assay. As stored in TCRdb, this immuneACCESS dataset retains in-frame rearrangements with V and J assigned. A fraction of the clones does not appear; measured against another copy, unresolved V genes explain less than half of the discrepancy, and the remainder lacks a known reason. This sample holds 90,000 to 130,000 clones; more than 80% were observed only once. About 0.2% of the sample lies in the top ten. Sequencing used unstimulated CD4+ T cells sorted from spleen or lymph node cells, obtained before transplant. The origin of the receptors is a human donor who was the organ donor for an intestinal transplant.

The chain employs TRBV29-1 and TRBJ2-2, with D perhaps being TRBD1 or TRBD2 (5 bases each). V lost 7 bases and J lost 0, with 12 bases in between. From germline, CDR1 is SQVTM and CDR2 ANQGSEA. There are 14 residues in the CDR3. CDR3 coding DNA: TGCAGCGCGGCCGGGACGCCGAACACCGGGGAGCTGTTTTTT. It codes for CSAAGTPNTGELFF.

The chain couples TRBV10-3 to TRBJ2-5; maybe TRBD1 (5 bases). Germline V gives CDR1 ENHRY, CDR2 SYGVKD. With 4 bases removed from V and 3 bases from J, the gap between germline ends came to 9 bases. This CDR3 contains 13 residues. DNA of the CDR3: TGTGCCATCAGTGCGGACACCGAAGAGACCCAGTACTTC. This encodes CAISADTEETQYF.

The CDR3 region has the DNA TGCGCCAGCAGCCCATTAGCGGGATTGGGTCAAGAGACCCAGTACTTC. Its protein product is CASSPLAGLGQETQYF. The chain links TRBV10-1 to TRBJ2-5, with 8 positions matching TRBD2. Germline CDR1 WNHNN, CDR2 SYGVQD (reference sequence). V was pared by 6 bases and J by 2 bases, with 11 bases of the junction left unmatched. The length of the CDR3 is 16 residues.

This clone was seen only once. The chain recombines TRBV11-2 with TRBJ2-1, with D perhaps TRBD1 or TRBD2 (5 bases each). The CDR3 sequence is 14 residues long. Per germline, CDR1 SGHAT and CDR2 FQNNGV. V shed 4 bases and J shed 6 bases, with 13 bases lying between them. CDR3: CASSSGTLFNEQFF. The CDR3 DNA sequence: TGTGCCAGCAGCTCCGGGACCCTATTCAATGAGCAGTTCTTC.

The chain links TRBV29-1 to TRBJ2-3; D possibly corresponds to TRBD2 (5 bases). Germline V gene lookup returns CDR1 SQVTM and CDR2 ANQGSEA. The CDR3 contains 12 residues. The V gene lost 4 bases and the J gene lost 6 bases, with 11 bases spanning the gap. The CDR3 DNA reads as TGCAGCGTTGCGGGGAAGGTGGATACGCAGTATTTT. It yields the protein CSVAGKVDTQYF.

The chain joins TRBV7-8 to TRBJ1-4, with no clear D. This CDR3 is 15 amino acids long. The V end was cut by 5 bases, the J end by 3 bases, with 13 bases between. The germline CDR1 and CDR2 sequences are SGHVS and FQNEAQ. The chain's CDR3 is CASSRTLGPNEKLFF. CDR3 nucleotide sequence: TGTGCCAGCAGCCGCACCCTTGGCCCTAATGAAAAACTGTTTTTT.

The chain couples TRBV10-3 to TRBJ2-3; no clear D gene. Per the germline V gene, CDR1 is ENHRY and CDR2 is SYGVKD. Trimming took 10 bases from V and 0 from J, leaving 14 bases between them. The CDR3 is 14 residues long. The CDR3 coding sequence is TGTGCCACTAATAGTGGAAAAAGCACAGATACGCAGTATTTT. Its translation: CATNSGKSTDTQYF.

The chain has TRBV2 and TRBJ2-7, with 7 nucleotides matching TRBD2. Trimming took 6 bases from V and 2 from J; bases not matched to a gene: 7. This CDR3 has 14 amino acids. Per germline, CDR1 SNHLY and CDR2 FYNNEI. The CDR3 DNA reads TGTGCCAGCAGCCGGACTAGAACAACCTACGAGCAGTACTTC. Translated, it gives CASSRTRTTYEQYF.

The chain combines TRBV2 with TRBJ1-1; D uncertain. The CDR3 is 16 amino acids. Trimming took 6 bases from V and 1 from J, leaving 18 bases between them. From germline, CDR1 is SNHLY and CDR2 FYNNEI. In DNA, the CDR3 is TGTGCCAGCAGGCAGACTAGGCACAGTCAGAACACTGAAGCTTTCTTT. It specifies CASRQTRHSQNTEAFF. Based on the CDR3 plus reference TRBV2 and TRBJ1-1, the full variable domain is EPEVTQTPSHQVTQMGQEVILRCVPISNHLYFYWYRQILGQKVEFLVSFYNNEISEKSEIFDDQFSVERPDGSNFTLKIRSTKLEDSAMYFCASRQTRHSQNTEAFFGQGTRLTVV.

This sequence joins TRBV19 and TRBJ1-1; no clear D gene. There are 14 residues in the CDR3. Looked up from germline, CDR1 is LNHDA and CDR2 is SQIVND (reference sequence). V lost 6 bases to trimming and J lost 1 base, with 12 bases between them. The CDR3 coding sequence is TGTGCCAGTAGAAACAGACGGCAGAACACTGAAGCTTTCTTT. This translates into CASRNRRQNTEAFF.

This chain joins TRBV4-3 and TRBJ2-3; 12 bases align to TRBD2. V lost 4 bases and J lost 4; bases outside the gene matches: 18. Germline CDR1 is LGHNA and CDR2 is YSLEER. The length of the CDR3 is 20 residues. The CDR3 protein is CASSRSVGLAGGTISDTQYF. The CDR3 DNA reads as TGCGCCAGCAGCCGAAGTGTGGGACTAGCGGGCGGGACGATCTCAGATACGCAGTATTTT.

V and J are TRBV30 and TRBJ2-1; TRBD2 agrees at 8 bases. The V and J ends lost 3 bases and 13 bases, in that order; junction bases with no gene match: 8. The germline CDR1 and CDR2 sequences are GTSNPN and SVGIG (reference sequence). The CDR3 is 12 amino acids. The CDR3 DNA follows: TGTGCCTGGAGAGCCCCGGGAGGGAGACAGTTCTTC. Encoded protein: CAWRAPGGRQFF.

This chain joins TRBV27 and TRBJ2-5, with 9 bases fitting TRBD1. The trim removed 2 bases at V and 2 bases at J, leaving 12 bases unmatched. Germline values: CDR1 MNHEY, CDR2 SMNVEV (reference sequence). This CDR3 is built from 18 residues. CDR3: CASSLRGVQGTGQETQYF. The CDR3, as DNA: TGTGCCAGCAGTTTAAGAGGGGTACAGGGGACAGGGCAAGAGACCCAGTACTTC.

The chain recombines TRBV5-1 with TRBJ2-7; maybe TRBD2 (5 bases). The germline V gene has CDR1 SGHRS and CDR2 YFSETQ. V dropped 4 bases and J dropped 5 bases, with 22 bases sitting between them. There are 16 residues in the CDR3. The CDR3 region has the DNA TGCGCCAGCAGCCCTCGGGGTCCCCAATTCTCACACGAGCAGTACTTC. It translates to CASSPRGPQFSHEQYF. The whole variable domain, remainder taken from reference TRBV5-1 and TRBJ2-7, is KAGVTQTPRYLIKTRGQQVTLSCSPISGHRSVSWYQQTPGQGLQFLFEYFSETQRNKGNFPGRFSGRQFSNSRSEMNVSTLELGDSALYLCASSPRGPQFSHEQYFGPGTRLTVT.